This T cell receptor beta chain was observed in a study of read filtering for tumor transcriptome and immune sequencing (TCRdb year 2020). Broadly, across the study: The cohort consisted of some 16 male and some 13 female patients, with a mean age of about 66 years and an age range of roughly 40 to 85. TCR-region mapped reads per sample ranged from about 4 to 10.27 million with IR-seq versus only 85 to 1273 with RNA-seq. A main aim was a read-filtering strategy for immune repertoire data, specifically whether clonotypes supported by a single read should be removed. Whole-transcriptome libraries were prepared with the TruSeq RNA Access Library Prep Kit after DNase treatment. By revised international staging, fewer than ten patients were R-ISS I, 16 were R-ISS II and roughly 7 were R-ISS III. Using the same bone marrow samples, the study compared TCR repertoires obtained by targeted immune repertoire sequencing with those obtained by bulk whole-transcriptome sequencing.

Each patient had bone marrow sampled at the time of active disease. Isolation of bone marrow mononuclear cells was performed by Ficoll-Hypaque density gradient centrifugation. Myeloma plasma cells were removed and CD138-negative cells were obtained by negative selection following labeling with CD138 magnetic microbeads on a MACS separator. Flow cytometry on an Attune NxT with CD138 antibodies was used to check the purity of the isolated cells. TRIzol reagent was used to extract total RNA, which was then quantified with a NanoDrop spectrophotometer. For each patient, paired RNA-seq and IR-seq were run on the CD138-negative bone marrow sample from that patient. According to the germline V gene (reference sequence), CDR1 reads DFQATT and CDR2 reads SNEGSKA. Inclusive of the bounding cysteine and phenylalanine, the CDR3 is 16 residues long. The retained sequence is limited to the CDR3, 48 bases, with the frame set at the first base.

Starting from approximately 0.4 ug RNA, TCR libraries were constructed with the Immunoverse kit using molecular barcoded adaptors that cover the alpha/delta and beta/gamma chains. TCR library preparation used the same RNA that went into transcriptome sequencing. TCR libraries were sequenced on an Illumina HiSeq 4000 with 2 x 150 cycles. The authors' analysis ran thus. Using MiXCR, which included quality filtering and error correction, TCR reads were aligned to human V, D, J and C references and then assembled into CDR3 clonotypes. Clonotype counts and gene usage diversity were analyzed with the tcR package in R. Raw mapping reads were checked after the RNA-seq reads had been mapped by STAR aligner version 2.5.3a onto the human GRCh37 genome. To test the effect of sequencing depth on detected clonotypes, IR-seq fastq files were randomly downsampled using Seqtk 1.3. In-frame beta chains were kept once TCRdb had trimmed the public reads at Q25 with fastp and called clones with MiXCR. Merged by CDR3 protein, the rows form single entries marked with the most common genes and DNA. The V and J calls here are based on TCRdb, not the publication. The sample records tens of thousands of distinct CDR3 sequences, around 18% of which are singletons. The ten largest clonotypes hold over 13% of the sample.

Study-wide conclusions, independent of this receptor: The sorted CD138-negative fraction was not purified T cells but a mixed bone marrow immune population. When single-read clonotypes were removed, the proportions of shared clonotypes in IR-seq and RNA-seq correlated more strongly. In IR-seq, single-read clonotypes were roughly 86% of clonotypes but about 3.5% of total reads; in RNA-seq they were about three quarters of clonotypes and around 40% of reads. IR-seq captured clonotypes at much higher depth and more reliably than RNA-seq, and smaller IR-seq throughput sufficed to identify most shared clonotypes.

This clonotype has only a few counts. The clone's antigen remains unknown. The junction departs from germline at one end; a sequencing error may be responsible. The rearrangement joined TRBV20-1 to TRBJ2-1; 13 bases in the middle match TRBD2. The sample was a population of CD138-negative cells sorted from bone marrow. According to the study, the label for this sample's cell subset or site signals: bone marrow mononuclear cells depleted of CD138+ plasma/myeloma cells by negative magnetic selection. The receptor was isolated from a donor over 35 with multiple myeloma. The DNA reads as follows: TGCGGTGCTAGAGATCCCACTAGCGGGGGGGCAAATGAGCAGTTCTTC. Translated, this gives CGARDPTSGGANEQFF.